A single sample gave rise to the 20 T cell receptor beta chains below, sequenced in a study of cytomegalovirus exposure and HLA in healthy donors. It was with 60 Vbeta and 13 Jbeta primers that the PCR ran. This table comes from immunoSEQ multiplex PCR, and its TCRdb copy is limited to in-frame clones, with some not included. The data show around 140,000 clones, with 8.9% seen just once and more than 6.5% held by the top ten. The sequencing sample was made of PBMCs. The origin of the receptors is a woman between 35 and 50 years old in good health and CMV-seropositive.

This clone showed up just a few times. The chain carries TRBV29-1 and TRBJ2-7; 7 bases match TRBD2. CDR3 length: 13 residues. Per the germline V gene, CDR1 is SQVTM and CDR2 is ANQGSEA. V shed 3 bases and J 6 bases; nucleotides not matched to a gene: 8. CDR3 coding DNA: TGCAGCGTTGAGGGGCAGGGACTACGCGAGCAGTACTTC. It encodes CSVEGQGLREQYF.

This sequence joins TRBV4-2 and TRBJ2-5, with 8 bases matching TRBD2. J was trimmed by 7 bases and V by 0 bases; bases with no gene match: 16. Germline loops: CDR1 LGHNA, CDR2 YNFKEQ. CDR3 length: 18 residues. The CDR3 bases are TGTGCCAGCAGCCAAGATCCCCGGGGGGGCGATCGGATCGGGACCCAGTACTTC. Protein sequence: CASSQDPRGGDRIGTQYF.

Regarding this clone: Other DNA sequences of this sample code for an identical CDR3. This rearrangement joins TRBV5-1 to TRBJ2-5; 9 bases agree with TRBD1. Per the germline V gene, CDR1 is SGHRS and CDR2 is YFSETQ. The ends lost 0 bases at V and 4 bases at J; junction bases unmatched: 1. The CDR3 has 14 residues. CDR3 DNA: TGCGCCAGCAGCTTGGGACAGGGGGGAGAGACCCAGTACTTC. Amino acids: CASSLGQGGETQYF.

The rearrangement uses TRBV6-5 and TRBJ2-7; 8 nucleotides agree with TRBD1. Germline V lookup: CDR1 MNHEY, CDR2 SVGAGI. The CDR3 is made up of 13 amino acids. V dropped 4 bases and J dropped 4; count of bases not matched to a gene: 3. The CDR3 DNA follows: TGTGCCAGCAGTTCCGGACAGGGTTACGAGCAGTACTTC. It is translated as CASSSGQGYEQYF.

The CDR3 DNA reads as TGCGCCAGCAGCTTGGCACTGGGACAGAGTAACCAAGAGACCCAGTACTTC. Its translation is CASSLALGQSNQETQYF. The genes are TRBV5-1 and TRBJ2-5, with 7 bases fitting TRBD1. The CDR3 has 17 amino acids. Germline CDR1 and CDR2: SGHRS and YFSETQ. The V and J ends lost 0 bases and 0 bases, in that order; junction bases with no gene match: 8.

This clone has just a few counts. J is TRBJ2-5 and V is TRBV18, with D maybe TRBD2 (6 bases). Germline CDR1 KGHSH, CDR2 LQKENI. There are 17 residues in the CDR3. V lost 3 bases and J lost 6, with 23 bases in between. CDR3 region: CASSPDLGDSRLKTQYF. As DNA, the CDR3 is TGTGCCAGCTCACCCGACCTGGGGGACTCCCGTCTGAAGACCCAGTACTTC. The full variable domain, in which reference TRBV18 and TRBJ2-5 provide the parts outside the CDR3, is NAGVMQNPRHLVRRRGQEARLRCSPMKGHSHVYWYRQLPEEGLKFMVYLQKENIIDESGMPKERFSAEFPKEGPSILRIQQVVRGDSAAYFCASSPDLGDSRLKTQYFGPGTRLLVL.

This clone was counted only a few times. The chain is built from TRBV2 and TRBJ2-1; D gene uncertain. With 5 bases removed from V and 0 bases from J, the gap between germline ends came to 8 bases. Germline-derived CDR1 and CDR2 are SNHLY and FYNNEI. The length of the CDR3 is 14 residues. The CDR3 DNA reads as TGTGCCAGCAGTCTGGAGAGCTCCTACAATGAGCAGTTCTTC. Protein product: CASSLESSYNEQFF. The full variable domain, in which reference TRBV2 and TRBJ2-1 provide the parts outside the CDR3, is EPEVTQTPSHQVTQMGQEVILRCVPISNHLYFYWYRQILGQKVEFLVSFYNNEISEKSEIFDDQFSVERPDGSNFTLKIRSTKLEDSAMYFCASSLESSYNEQFFGPGTRLTVL.

V gene TRBV5-1 combines with J gene TRBJ2-2; 8 bases match TRBD1. V gave up 0 bases and J gave up 2 bases; unmatched junction bases: 6. Germline V gene sequence: CDR1 SGHRS, CDR2 YFSETQ. This CDR3 is built from 17 residues. CDR3 protein: CASSLEGRGHNTGELFF. The CDR3 region has the DNA TGCGCCAGCAGCTTGGAAGGCAGGGGGCACAACACCGGGGAGCTGTTTTTT.

Details on this clone: This likely came from a read error, as a far larger clone is one base away. The rearrangement joins TRBV6-5 to TRBJ1-5; D is possibly TRBD1 (6 bases). Per the germline V gene, CDR1 is MNHEY and CDR2 is SVGAGI. This CDR3 region has 15 residues. CDR3 sequence (DNA): TGTGCCAGCAGCCCCGGACAGAATAGCAGTCAGCCCCAGCATTTT. It yields the protein CASSPGQNSSQPQHF.

This rearrangement joins TRBV7-6 to TRBJ1-6; 7 bases are shared with TRBD1. The CDR3 spans 14 residues. V shed 2 bases and J 7 bases; nucleotides not matched to a gene: 2. Looked up from germline, CDR1 is SGHVS and CDR2 is FNYEAQ. CDR3 bases: TGTGCCAGCAGCTTAACAGGGGAGAATTCACCCCTCCACTTT. Translation gives CASSLTGENSPLHF.

There are many counts of this clone. This sequence joins TRBV5-1 and TRBJ2-3, with 13 bases fitting TRBD2. This CDR3 has 15 residues. V shed 2 bases, J shed 5 bases, and the junction held 2 bases outside the gene matches. From germline, CDR1 is SGHRS and CDR2 YFSETQ. The CDR3: CASSLLAGGEDTQYF. DNA of the CDR3: TGCGCCAGCAGCTTACTAGCGGGGGGGGAAGATACGCAGTATTTT.

This clone was counted between two and nine times. The rearrangement joins TRBV29-1 to TRBJ1-4; no clear D gene. The germline V gene has CDR1 SQVTM and CDR2 ANQGSEA. The CDR3 is made up of 13 amino acids. The V end lost 3 bases, the J end lost 4 bases, and 9 bases lay between the germline ends. The CDR3 DNA reads as TGCAGCGTTGATGCGGGAGTTAATGAAAAACTGTTTTTT. Translated, it gives CSVDAGVNEKLFF.

CDR3 DNA: TGTGCCAGCAGGTTGACCGGGGTACCTCAAGAGACCCAGTACTTC. As protein: CASRLTGVPQETQYF. The V and J genes are TRBV5-6 and TRBJ2-5, with D possibly matching TRBD2 (5 bases). Germline V gene sequence: CDR1 SGHDT, CDR2 YYEEEE. The CDR3 has 15 amino acids. V lost 5 bases and J lost 2, with 16 bases in between.

This clone was counted a few times. V usage is TRBV6-5 and J usage is TRBJ1-1; 7 positions agree with TRBD1. V dropped 3 bases and J dropped 4; count of bases not matched to a gene: 2. The germline V gene has CDR1 MNHEY and CDR2 SVGAGI. The CDR3 sequence is 13 residues long. CDR3 in amino acids: CASSYDRVTEAFF. The CDR3 DNA sequence: TGTGCCAGCAGTTATGACAGGGTCACTGAAGCTTTCTTT.

This chain joins TRBV13 and TRBJ2-2; 7 bases line up with TRBD1. Germline V CDR1 and CDR2: PRHDT, FYEKMQ (reference sequence). Losses at the gene ends were 8 bases for V and 4 bases for J; bases not matched to a gene: 10. The CDR3 spans 15 residues. The CDR3 region is CASRTGAGATGELFF. CDR3 sequence (DNA): TGTGCCAGCCGAACAGGGGCAGGGGCCACCGGGGAGCTGTTTTTT.

This clone was seen more than once but under ten times. This chain uses TRBV5-1 with TRBJ2-5; 8 nucleotides match TRBD2. The ends lost 2 bases at V and 2 bases at J; junction bases unmatched: 2. CDR3 length equals 14 residues. Germline V gene lookup returns CDR1 SGHRS and CDR2 YFSETQ. The DNA of the CDR3 is TGCGCCAGCAGCTTACTAGCGGCTCAAGAGACCCAGTACTTC. This translates into CASSLLAAQETQYF. Together with reference TRBV5-1 and TRBJ2-5, the CDR3 gives the full variable domain: KAGVTQTPRYLIKTRGQQVTLSCSPISGHRSVSWYQQTPGQGLQFLFEYFSETQRNKGNFPGRFSGRQFSNSRSEMNVSTLELGDSALYLCASSLLAAQETQYFGPGTRLLVL.

This clone turned up a few times. This chain joins TRBV18 and TRBJ1-2; perhaps TRBD1 as D (5 bases). The germline gives CDR1 KGHSH, CDR2 LQKENI. The CDR3 contains 15 residues. Trimming stripped 2 bases from V and 0 bases from J, with 10 bases between. This chain's CDR3 is CASSPGAEANYGYTF. The CDR3 DNA reads TGTGCCAGCTCACCAGGGGCAGAGGCTAACTATGGCTACACCTTC.

The CDR3: CAISEVGGNEKLFF. Written as DNA, the CDR3 is TGTGCCATCAGTGAGGTCGGGGGTAATGAAAAACTGTTTTTT. The V gene is TRBV10-3, the J gene TRBJ1-4, with a possible D match to TRBD1 (5 bases). Germline V gives CDR1 ENHRY, CDR2 SYGVKD. Trimming stripped 2 bases from V and 4 bases from J, with 8 bases between. This CDR3 is 14 amino acids long.

The chain employs TRBV5-1 and TRBJ2-7; maybe TRBD2 (5 bases). Germline V gene sequence: CDR1 SGHRS, CDR2 YFSETQ. Trimming stripped 4 bases from V and 3 bases from J, with 17 bases between. The CDR3 length is 15 residues. The CDR3 protein is CASSPGELGLYEQYF. The DNA for the CDR3 is TGCGCCAGCAGCCCCGGAGAACTAGGTCTCTACGAGCAGTACTTC. The complete variable domain, with remaining parts taken from reference TRBV5-1 and TRBJ2-7, reads KAGVTQTPRYLIKTRGQQVTLSCSPISGHRSVSWYQQTPGQGLQFLFEYFSETQRNKGNFPGRFSGRQFSNSRSEMNVSTLELGDSALYLCASSPGELGLYEQYFGPGTRLTVT.

CDR3: CASSFDRANAPLHF. In nucleotides, the CDR3 is TGCGCCAGCAGCTTTGACAGGGCTAACGCACCCCTCCACTTT. The V call is TRBV5-1, the J call TRBJ1-6, with 7 bases matching TRBD1. The CDR3 totals 14 residues. Germline V lookup: CDR1 SGHRS, CDR2 YFSETQ. The V gene end was trimmed by 2 bases and the J gene end by 11 bases; junction bases not matched to a gene: 7.